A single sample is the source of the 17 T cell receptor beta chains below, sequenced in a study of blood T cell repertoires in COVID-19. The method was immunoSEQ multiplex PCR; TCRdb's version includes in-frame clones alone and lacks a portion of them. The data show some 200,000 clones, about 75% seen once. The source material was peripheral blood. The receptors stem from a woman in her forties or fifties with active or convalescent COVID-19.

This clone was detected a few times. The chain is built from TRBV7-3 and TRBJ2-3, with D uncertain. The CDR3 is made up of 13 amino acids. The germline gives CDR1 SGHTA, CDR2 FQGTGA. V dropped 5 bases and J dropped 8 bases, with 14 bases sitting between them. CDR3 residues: CASSPTTSGTQYF. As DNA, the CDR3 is TGTGCCAGCAGCCCCACGACGTCGGGTACGCAGTATTTT.

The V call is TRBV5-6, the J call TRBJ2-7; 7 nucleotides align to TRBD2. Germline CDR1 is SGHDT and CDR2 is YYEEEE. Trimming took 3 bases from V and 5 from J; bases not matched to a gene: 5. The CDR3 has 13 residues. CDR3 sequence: CASSSGGSHEQYF. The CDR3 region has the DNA TGTGCCAGCAGCTCCGGGGGGAGCCACGAGCAGTACTTC. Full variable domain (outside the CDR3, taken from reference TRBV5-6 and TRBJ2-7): DAGVTQSPTHLIKTRGQQVTLRCSPKSGHDTVSWYQQALGQGPQFIFQYYEEEERQRGNFPDRFSGHQFPNYSSELNVNALLLGDSALYLCASSSGGSHEQYFGPGTRLTVT.

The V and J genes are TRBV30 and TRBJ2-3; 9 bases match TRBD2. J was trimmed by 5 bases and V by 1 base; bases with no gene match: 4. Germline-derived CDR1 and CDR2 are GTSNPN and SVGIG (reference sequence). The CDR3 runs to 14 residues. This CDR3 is CAWSGGGAEDTQYF. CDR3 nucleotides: TGTGCCTGGAGTGGCGGGGGGGCTGAAGATACGCAGTATTTT.

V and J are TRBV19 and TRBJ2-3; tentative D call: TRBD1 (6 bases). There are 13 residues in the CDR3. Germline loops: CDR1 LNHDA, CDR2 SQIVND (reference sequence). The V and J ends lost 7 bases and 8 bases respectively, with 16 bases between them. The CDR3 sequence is CASTVMGQTTQYF. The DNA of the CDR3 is TGTGCCAGTACCGTAATGGGACAAACTACGCAGTATTTT. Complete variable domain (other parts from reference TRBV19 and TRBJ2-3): DGGITQSPKYLFRKEGQNVTLSCEQNLNHDAMYWYRQDPGQGLRLIYYSQIVNDFQKGDIAEGYSVSREKKESFPLTVTSAQKNPTAFYLCASTVMGQTTQYFGPGTRLTVL.

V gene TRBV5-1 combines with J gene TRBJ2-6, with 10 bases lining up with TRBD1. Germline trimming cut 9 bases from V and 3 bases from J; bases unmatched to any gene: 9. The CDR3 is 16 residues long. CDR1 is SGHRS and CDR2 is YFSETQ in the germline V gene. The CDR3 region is CATTWGQGYGANVLTF. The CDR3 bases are TGCGCCACCACGTGGGGACAGGGGTATGGGGCCAACGTCCTGACTTTC.

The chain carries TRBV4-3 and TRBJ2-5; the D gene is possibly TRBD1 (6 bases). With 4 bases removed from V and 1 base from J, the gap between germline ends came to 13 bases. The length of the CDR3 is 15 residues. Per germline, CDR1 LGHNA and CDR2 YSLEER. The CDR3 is CASSPGQTPQETQYF. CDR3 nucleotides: TGCGCCAGCAGCCCAGGACAGACCCCCCAAGAGACCCAGTACTTC.

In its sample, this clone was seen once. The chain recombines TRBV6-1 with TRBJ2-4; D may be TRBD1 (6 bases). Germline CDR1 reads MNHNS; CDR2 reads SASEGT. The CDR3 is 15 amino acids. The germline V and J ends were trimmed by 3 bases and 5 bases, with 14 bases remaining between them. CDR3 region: CASSEHRVEQNIQYF. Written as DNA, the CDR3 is TGTGCCAGCAGTGAGCACAGGGTAGAGCAAAACATTCAGTACTTC.

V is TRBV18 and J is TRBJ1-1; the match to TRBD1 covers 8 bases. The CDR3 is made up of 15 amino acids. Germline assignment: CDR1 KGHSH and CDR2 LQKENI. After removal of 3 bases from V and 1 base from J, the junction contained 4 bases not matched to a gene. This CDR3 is CASSPPDRGNTEAFF. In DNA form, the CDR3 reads TGTGCCAGCTCACCCCCTGACAGGGGGAACACTGAAGCTTTCTTT.

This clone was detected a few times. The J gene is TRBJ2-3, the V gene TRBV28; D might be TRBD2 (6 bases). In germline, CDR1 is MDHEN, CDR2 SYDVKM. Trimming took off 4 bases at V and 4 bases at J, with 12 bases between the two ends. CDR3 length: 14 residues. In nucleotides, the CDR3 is TGTGCCAGCAGTTCTCAATGGGGGGCAGATACGCAGTATTTT. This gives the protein CASSSQWGADTQYF. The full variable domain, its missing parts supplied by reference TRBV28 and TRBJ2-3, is DVKVTQSSRYLVKRTGEKVFLECVQDMDHENMFWYRQDPGLGLRLIYFSYDVKMKEKGDIPEGYSVSREKKERFSLILESASTNQTSMYLCASSSQWGADTQYFGPGTRLTVL.

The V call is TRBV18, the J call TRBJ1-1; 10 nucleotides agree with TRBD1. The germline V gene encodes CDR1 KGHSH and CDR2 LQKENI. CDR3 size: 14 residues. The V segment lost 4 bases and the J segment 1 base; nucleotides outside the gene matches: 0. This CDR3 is CASSRDRGNTEAFF. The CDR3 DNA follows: TGTGCCAGCTCACGGGACAGGGGGAACACTGAAGCTTTCTTT.

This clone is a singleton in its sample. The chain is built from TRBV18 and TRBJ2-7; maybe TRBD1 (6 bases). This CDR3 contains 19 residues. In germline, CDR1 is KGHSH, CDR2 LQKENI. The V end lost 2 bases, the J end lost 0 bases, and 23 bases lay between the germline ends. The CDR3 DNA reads TGTGCCAGCTCACCAGTCAAGGCGTTTGAAGGGGGAAACTCCTACGAGCAGTACTTC. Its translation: CASSPVKAFEGGNSYEQYF. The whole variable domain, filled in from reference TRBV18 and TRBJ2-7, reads NAGVMQNPRHLVRRRGQEARLRCSPMKGHSHVYWYRQLPEEGLKFMVYLQKENIIDESGMPKERFSAEFPKEGPSILRIQQVVRGDSAAYFCASSPVKAFEGGNSYEQYFGPGTRLTVT.

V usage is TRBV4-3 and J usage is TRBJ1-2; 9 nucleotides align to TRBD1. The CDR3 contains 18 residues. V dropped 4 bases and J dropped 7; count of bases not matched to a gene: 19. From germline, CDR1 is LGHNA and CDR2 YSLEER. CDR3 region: CASSPRGVTGGNGGGYTF. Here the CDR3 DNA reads TGCGCCAGCAGCCCCCGAGGGGTCACAGGGGGCAATGGGGGTGGCTACACCTTC.

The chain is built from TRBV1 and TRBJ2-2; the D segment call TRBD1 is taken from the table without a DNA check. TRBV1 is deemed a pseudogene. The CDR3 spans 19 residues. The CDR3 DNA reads TGCACCAGCAGCCAAGAGGCCGGGACAGGATCTTCGAACACCGGGGAGCTGTTTTTT. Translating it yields CTSSQEAGTGSSNTGELFF.

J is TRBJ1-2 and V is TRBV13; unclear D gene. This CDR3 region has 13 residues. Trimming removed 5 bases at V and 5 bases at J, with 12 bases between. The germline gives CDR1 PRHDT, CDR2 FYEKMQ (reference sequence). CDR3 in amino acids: CASSATPRYGYTF. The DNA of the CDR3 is TGTGCCAGCAGCGCCACTCCTCGTTATGGCTACACCTTC.

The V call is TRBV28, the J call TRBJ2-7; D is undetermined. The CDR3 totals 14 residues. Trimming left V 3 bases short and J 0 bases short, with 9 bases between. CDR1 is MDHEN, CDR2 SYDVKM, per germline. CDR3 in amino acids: CASSLSRRSYEQYF. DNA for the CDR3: TGTGCCAGCAGTTTGTCGCGGCGCTCCTACGAGCAGTACTTC.

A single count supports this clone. DNA of the CDR3: TGTGCCAGCAGTCCTGACAGGGTAGTGGCCGGAAACACCATATATTTT. Translated: CASSPDRVVAGNTIYF. The chain employs TRBV2 and TRBJ1-3; 7 bases fit TRBD1. This CDR3 spans 16 amino acids. CDR1 SNHLY and CDR2 FYNNEI come from the germline V gene. V lost 5 bases to trimming and J lost 4 bases; unmatched junction nucleotides: 11.

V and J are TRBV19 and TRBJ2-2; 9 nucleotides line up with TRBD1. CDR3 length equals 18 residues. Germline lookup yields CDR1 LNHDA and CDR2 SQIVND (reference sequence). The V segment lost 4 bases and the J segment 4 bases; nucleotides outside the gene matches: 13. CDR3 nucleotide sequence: TGTGCCAGTAGTAGGGACAGGGAGTCGTTTTTAGTCACCGGGGAGCTGTTTTTT. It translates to CASSRDRESFLVTGELFF. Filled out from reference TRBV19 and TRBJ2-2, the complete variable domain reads DGGITQSPKYLFRKEGQNVTLSCEQNLNHDAMYWYRQDPGQGLRLIYYSQIVNDFQKGDIAEGYSVSREKKESFPLTVTSAQKNPTAFYLCASSRDRESFLVTGELFFGEGSRLTVL.